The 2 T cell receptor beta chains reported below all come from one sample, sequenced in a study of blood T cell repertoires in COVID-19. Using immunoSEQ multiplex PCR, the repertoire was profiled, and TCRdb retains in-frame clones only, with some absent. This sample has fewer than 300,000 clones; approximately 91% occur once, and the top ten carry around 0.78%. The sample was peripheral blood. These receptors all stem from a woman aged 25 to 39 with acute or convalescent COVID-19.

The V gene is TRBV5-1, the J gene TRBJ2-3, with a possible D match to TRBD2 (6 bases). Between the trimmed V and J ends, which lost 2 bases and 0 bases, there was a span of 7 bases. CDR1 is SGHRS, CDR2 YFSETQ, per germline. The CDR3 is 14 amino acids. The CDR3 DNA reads TGCGCCAGCAGCTTAAGCGGGAGCACAGATACGCAGTATTTT. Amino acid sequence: CASSLSGSTDTQYF.

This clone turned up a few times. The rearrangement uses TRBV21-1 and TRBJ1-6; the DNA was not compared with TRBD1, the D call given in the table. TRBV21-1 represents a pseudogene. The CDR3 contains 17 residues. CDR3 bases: TGTGCCAGCAGCACCCCCCTCGTGACAGCAGATAATTCACCCCTCCACTTT. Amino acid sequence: CASSTPLVTADNSPLHF.